This TCR beta chain was sequenced during a study of cytomegalovirus exposure and HLA in healthy donors. Notes on the study in general: TCR beta V segments were, for the most part, productive about 87% or about 30% of the time in an earlier analysis.

The PCR contained 60 Vbeta and 13 Jbeta primers. Using immunoSEQ multiplex PCR, the repertoire was profiled, and TCRdb retains in-frame clones only, with some absent. The sample data list some 72,000 clones. The CDR3 loop spans 16 amino acids. Germline V gives CDR1 SGHTA, CDR2 FQGNSA. With V trimmed by 3 bases and J by 5 bases, 9 bases remained unmatched. Worth noting for this clone: Its matching antigen is unknown.

The rearrangement links TRBV7-2 to TRBJ2-5; 10 nucleotides agree with TRBD1. The receptor was derived from a man younger than 40 in good health and CMV-seronegative. The specimen sequenced was PBMCs. The CDR3 sequence is CASSFQPTGGGETQYF. The CDR3 DNA follows: TGTGCCAGCAGCTTTCAACCGACAGGGGGCGGGGAGACCCAGTACTTC.